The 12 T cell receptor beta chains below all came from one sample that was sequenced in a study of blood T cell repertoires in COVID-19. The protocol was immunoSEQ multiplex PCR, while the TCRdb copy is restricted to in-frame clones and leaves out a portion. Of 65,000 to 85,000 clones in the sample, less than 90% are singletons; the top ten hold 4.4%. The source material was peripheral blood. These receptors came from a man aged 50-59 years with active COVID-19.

CDR3 bases: TGTGCCAGCAGCCGGACCGGGGGGCTCTCTGGAAACACCATATATTTT. Its translation is CASSRTGGLSGNTIYF. The chain uses TRBV7-9 and TRBJ1-3; possible D gene TRBD1, 6 bases. The CDR3 is 16 residues long. V was trimmed by 5 bases and J by 0 bases, leaving 14 bases between them. The germline V gene encodes CDR1 SEHNR and CDR2 FQNEAQ (reference sequence).

The CDR3 region has the DNA TGTGCCAGCAGTTCCGGGACAGGGTCCTACAATGAGCAGTTCTTC. Translated, it gives CASSSGTGSYNEQFF. The chain combines TRBV28 with TRBJ2-1; 9 bases agree with TRBD1. V trimming: 4 bases; J trimming: 1 base; junction bases outside the gene matches: 2. Germline V gene lookup returns CDR1 MDHEN and CDR2 SYDVKM. The CDR3 runs to 15 residues.

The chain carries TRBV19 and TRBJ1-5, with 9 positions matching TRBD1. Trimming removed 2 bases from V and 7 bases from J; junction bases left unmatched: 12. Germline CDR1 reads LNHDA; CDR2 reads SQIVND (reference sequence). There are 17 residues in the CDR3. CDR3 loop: CASSIRSAGQGSQPQHF. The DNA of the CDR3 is TGTGCCAGTAGTATAAGGTCCGCGGGACAGGGTTCGCAGCCCCAGCATTTT. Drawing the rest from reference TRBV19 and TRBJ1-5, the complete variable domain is DGGITQSPKYLFRKEGQNVTLSCEQNLNHDAMYWYRQDPGQGLRLIYYSQIVNDFQKGDIAEGYSVSREKKESFPLTVTSAQKNPTAFYLCASSIRSAGQGSQPQHFGDGTRLSIL.

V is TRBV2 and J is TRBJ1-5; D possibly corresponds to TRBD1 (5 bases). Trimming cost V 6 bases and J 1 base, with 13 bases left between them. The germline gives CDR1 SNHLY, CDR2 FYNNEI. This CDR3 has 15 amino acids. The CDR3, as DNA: TGTGCCAGCAGGGGGCAAGGGCAGAGCAATCAGCCCCAGCATTTT. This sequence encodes CASRGQGQSNQPQHF. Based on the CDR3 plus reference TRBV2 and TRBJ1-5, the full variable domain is EPEVTQTPSHQVTQMGQEVILRCVPISNHLYFYWYRQILGQKVEFLVSFYNNEISEKSEIFDDQFSVERPDGSNFTLKIRSTKLEDSAMYFCASRGQGQSNQPQHFGDGTRLSIL.

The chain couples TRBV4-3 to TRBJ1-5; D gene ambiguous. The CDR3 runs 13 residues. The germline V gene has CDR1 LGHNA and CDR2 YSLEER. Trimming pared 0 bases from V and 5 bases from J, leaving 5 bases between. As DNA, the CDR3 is TGCGCCAGCAGCCAAGAATTAGATCAGCCCCAGCATTTT. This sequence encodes CASSQELDQPQHF.

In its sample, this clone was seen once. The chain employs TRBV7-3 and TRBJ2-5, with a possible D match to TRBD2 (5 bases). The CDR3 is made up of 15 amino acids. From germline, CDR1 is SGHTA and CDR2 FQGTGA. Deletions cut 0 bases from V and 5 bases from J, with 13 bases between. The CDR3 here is CASSLTGEEAETQYF. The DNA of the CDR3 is TGTGCCAGCAGCTTAACGGGAGAGGAGGCGGAGACCCAGTACTTC.

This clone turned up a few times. For the CDR3, the DNA is TGCGCCAGCAGCCAAGCAGTGCGCCAGCGGGGGGCCCAAGAGACCCAGTACTTC. This codes for CASSQAVRQRGAQETQYF. The J gene is TRBJ2-5, the V gene TRBV4-3; 9 bases line up with TRBD2. After removal of 1 base from V and 1 base from J, the junction contained 10 bases not matched to a gene. This CDR3 region has 18 residues. Germline values: CDR1 LGHNA, CDR2 YSLEER.

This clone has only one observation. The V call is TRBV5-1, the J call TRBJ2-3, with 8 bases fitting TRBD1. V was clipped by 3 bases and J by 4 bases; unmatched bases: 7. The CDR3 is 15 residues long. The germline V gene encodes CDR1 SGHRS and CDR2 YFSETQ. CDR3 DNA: TGCGCCAGCAGCTCCTTGACAGGGGTTGCAGATACGCAGTATTTT. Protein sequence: CASSSLTGVADTQYF.

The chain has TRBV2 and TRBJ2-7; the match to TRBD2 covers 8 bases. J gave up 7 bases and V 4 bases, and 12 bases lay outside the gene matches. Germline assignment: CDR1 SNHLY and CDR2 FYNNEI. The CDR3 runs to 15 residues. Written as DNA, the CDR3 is TGTGCCAGCAGTGTCTTTCTCGCGGGAGGAGGGGAGCAGTACTTC. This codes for CASSVFLAGGGEQYF.

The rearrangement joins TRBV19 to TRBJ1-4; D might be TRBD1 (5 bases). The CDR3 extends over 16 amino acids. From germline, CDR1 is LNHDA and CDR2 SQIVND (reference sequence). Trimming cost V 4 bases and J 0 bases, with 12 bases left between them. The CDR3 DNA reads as TGTGCCAGTAGTAAAAGACAGCCAGCAACTAATGAAAAACTGTTTTTT. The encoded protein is CASSKRQPATNEKLFF.

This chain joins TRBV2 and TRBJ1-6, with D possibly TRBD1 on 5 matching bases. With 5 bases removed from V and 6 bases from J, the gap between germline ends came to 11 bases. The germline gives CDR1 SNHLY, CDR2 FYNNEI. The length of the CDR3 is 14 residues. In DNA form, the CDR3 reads TGTGCCAGCAGTATTAGACAGCCTAATTCACCCCTCCACTTT. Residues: CASSIRQPNSPLHF.

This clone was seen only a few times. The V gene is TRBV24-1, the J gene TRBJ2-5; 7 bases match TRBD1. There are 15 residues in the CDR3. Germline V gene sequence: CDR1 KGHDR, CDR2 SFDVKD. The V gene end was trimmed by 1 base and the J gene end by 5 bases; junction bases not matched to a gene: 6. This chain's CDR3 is CATSDFGQEVETQYF. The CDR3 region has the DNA TGTGCCACCAGTGATTTCGGACAGGAGGTGGAGACCCAGTACTTC.